The 3 T cell receptor beta chains below come from one sample, sequenced in a study of cytomegalovirus exposure and HLA in healthy donors. TCRdb's table, derived via immunoSEQ multiplex PCR, lists solely in-frame clones and lacks some. This sample yields roughly 150,000 clones, of which roughly 96% are seen a single time; under 0.9% belongs to the top ten. Sequencing was done on a sample of PBMCs. Receptor source: a woman younger than 35 in good health and CMV-seronegative.

This clone was picked up one time. This sequence joins TRBV9 and TRBJ2-3; 16 bases agree with TRBD2. The CDR3 spans 19 residues. V was pared by 2 bases and J by 5 bases, with 11 bases of the junction left unmatched. Per germline, CDR1 SGDLS and CDR2 YYNGEE. CDR3 in amino acids: CASSVSGLAGGKRGDTQYF. CDR3 DNA sequence: TGTGCCAGCAGCGTGTCGGGACTAGCGGGGGGGAAAAGGGGAGATACGCAGTATTTT. Looking up the rest from reference TRBV9 and TRBJ2-3 gives the full variable domain: DSGVTQTPKHLITATGQRVTLRCSPRSGDLSVYWYQQSLDQGLQFLIQYYNGEERAKGNILERFSAQQFPDLHSELNLSSLELGDSALYFCASSVSGLAGGKRGDTQYFGPGTRLTVL.

The chain uses TRBV18 and TRBJ1-2; tentative D call: TRBD1 (5 bases). V lost 3 bases and J lost 4, with 15 bases in between. The germline V gene has CDR1 KGHSH and CDR2 LQKENI. This CDR3 contains 15 residues. The CDR3 region is CASSPRQKDSYGYTF. The CDR3 DNA reads as TGTGCCAGCTCACCGCGCCAAAAAGACAGCTATGGCTACACCTTC.

This chain uses TRBV5-1 with TRBJ2-7; D gene uncertain. The ends were cut back, 5 bases at V and 2 bases at J, with 14 bases in the middle. The CDR3 sequence is 14 residues long. Germline V CDR1 and CDR2: SGHRS, YFSETQ. This CDR3 is CASRPQAGTYEQYF. The DNA for the CDR3 is TGCGCCAGCAGACCCCAAGCTGGTACCTACGAGCAGTACTTC. Variable domain in full (rest from reference TRBV5-1 and TRBJ2-7): KAGVTQTPRYLIKTRGQQVTLSCSPISGHRSVSWYQQTPGQGLQFLFEYFSETQRNKGNFPGRFSGRQFSNSRSEMNVSTLELGDSALYLCASRPQAGTYEQYFGPGTRLTVT.